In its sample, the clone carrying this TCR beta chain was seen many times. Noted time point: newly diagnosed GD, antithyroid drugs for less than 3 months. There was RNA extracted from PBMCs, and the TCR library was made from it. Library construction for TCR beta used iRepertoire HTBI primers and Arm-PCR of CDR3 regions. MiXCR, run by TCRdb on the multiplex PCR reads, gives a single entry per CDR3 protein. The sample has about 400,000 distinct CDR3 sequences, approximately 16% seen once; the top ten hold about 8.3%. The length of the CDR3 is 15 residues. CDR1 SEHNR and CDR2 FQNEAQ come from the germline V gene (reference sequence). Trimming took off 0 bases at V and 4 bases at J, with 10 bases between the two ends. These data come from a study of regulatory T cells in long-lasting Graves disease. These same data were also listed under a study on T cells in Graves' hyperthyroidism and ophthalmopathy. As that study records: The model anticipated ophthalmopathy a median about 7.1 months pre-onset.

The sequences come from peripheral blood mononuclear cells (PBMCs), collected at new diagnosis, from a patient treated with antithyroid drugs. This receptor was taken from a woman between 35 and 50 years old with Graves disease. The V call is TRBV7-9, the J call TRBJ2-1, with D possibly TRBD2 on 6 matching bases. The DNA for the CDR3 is TGTGCCAGCAGCTTAGCGGGAGGCTTTTACAATGAGCAGTTCTTC. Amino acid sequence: CASSLAGGFYNEQFF.